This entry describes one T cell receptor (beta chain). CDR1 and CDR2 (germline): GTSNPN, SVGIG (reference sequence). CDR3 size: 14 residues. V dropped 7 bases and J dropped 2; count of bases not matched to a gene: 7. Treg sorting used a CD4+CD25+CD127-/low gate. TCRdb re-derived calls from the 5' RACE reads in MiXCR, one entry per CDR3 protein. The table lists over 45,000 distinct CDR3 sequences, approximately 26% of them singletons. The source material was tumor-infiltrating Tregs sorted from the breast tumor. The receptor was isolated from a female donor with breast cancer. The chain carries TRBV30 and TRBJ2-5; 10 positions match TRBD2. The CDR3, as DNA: TGTGCCTTCTATGGACTAGCGGAACAAGAGACCCAGTACTTC. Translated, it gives CAFYGLAEQETQYF.